This T cell receptor (beta chain) was profiled in a study of shared clonotypes between healthy human individuals. The CDR3 is 12 amino acids. Trimming pared 6 bases from V and 0 bases from J, leaving 5 bases between. Germline V lookup: CDR1 MNHNS, CDR2 SASEGT. As regards this clone: It may be a read error: a sequence one base away is much more abundant.

Using immunoSEQ multiplex PCR, the repertoire was profiled, and TCRdb retains in-frame clones only, with some absent. The sample holds around 200,000 clones, approximately 62% seen once. Sequences were obtained from memory CD4+ T cells sorted from blood. Subset given: CD45RA-negative fraction. The chain links TRBV6-1 to TRBJ1-1, with D hard to call. The source of this sequence is a man younger than 45 in good health. The DNA of the CDR3 is TGTGCCAGCAGGGCACTGAACACTGAAGCTTTCTTT. It specifies CASRALNTEAFF.